This T cell receptor (beta chain) was retrieved from a study of blood T cell repertoires in COVID-19. Only in-frame clones appear in the TCRdb table, and some are missing; sequencing was by immunoSEQ multiplex PCR. This sample has some 50,000 clones, with roughly two thirds found just once. Per the germline V gene, CDR1 is SGHRS and CDR2 is YFSETQ. V dropped 4 bases and J dropped 11 bases, with 25 bases sitting between them. This CDR3 comprises 17 residues. The receptor was derived from a woman in her seventies with acute or convalescent COVID-19. The rearrangement uses TRBV5-1 and TRBJ2-6, with D possibly being TRBD1 (5 bases). Material: peripheral blood. The CDR3 DNA follows: TGCGCCAGCAGCCCCGGGTTAAGAGGCGTAGCACAGGACGTCCTGACTTTC. Residues: CASSPGLRGVAQDVLTF.